A single sample gave rise to the 25 T cell receptor beta chains below, sequenced in a study of vaccination and CD4 T cells after COVID-19. As to treatment: roughly nine-day PBMC culture with coronavirus spike peptide pools or control peptides (ViraFEST assay). Cultured CD4+ T cell DNA underwent sequencing with the Oncomine TCR Beta short-read assay. A single record per CDR3 protein comes from TCRdb applying MiXCR to the PCR reads. Here the sample spans about 14,000 distinct CDR3 sequences, approximately 48% being singletons. The antigens these receptors bind are not known. The source material was CD4+ T cells from blood, cultured in vitro, sampled before SARS-CoV-2 vaccination. The receptors shown here come from a human donor who had recovered from COVID-19.

This clonotype has just a few counts. V gene TRBV11-2 combines with J gene TRBJ2-7; D is unresolved. The length of the CDR3 is 15 residues. V was clipped by 2 bases and J by 2 bases, with 13 bases between them. CDR1 and CDR2 from the germline V gene are SGHAT and FQNNGV. The CDR3: CASSLSSTVAYEQYF. In nucleotides, the CDR3 is TGTGCCAGCAGCTTATCGTCCACAGTCGCCTACGAGCAGTACTTC.

V is TRBV12-3 or TRBV12-4 and J is TRBJ1-1; D perhaps matches TRBD1 (5 bases). V gave up 3 bases and J gave up 4 bases, with 12 bases separating them. CDR3 size: 14 residues. The CDR3 region has the DNA TGTGCCAGCAGTTTTAGGCAGGGTGGCACTGAAGCTTTCTTT. Translated, it gives CASSFRQGGTEAFF.

V and J are TRBV7-2 and TRBJ2-3; 7 positions agree with TRBD2. Germline V gene sequence: CDR1 SGHTA, CDR2 FQGNSA. CDR3 length: 17 amino acids. V gave up 1 base and J gave up 6 bases; unmatched junction bases: 13. The CDR3 sequence is CASSLGGRAPVVDTQYF. Here the CDR3 DNA reads TGTGCCAGCAGCTTAGGGGGGAGGGCCCCCGTGGTGGATACGCAGTATTTT.

This clonotype is labeled as medium-sized. The chain links TRBV6-2 or TRBV6-3 to TRBJ2-1, with 8 positions matching TRBD2. Germline CDR1 and CDR2: MNHEY and SVGEGT. The CDR3 is made up of 16 amino acids. Losses at the gene ends were 4 bases for V and 4 bases for J; bases not matched to a gene: 9. The DNA for the CDR3 is TGTGCCAGCAGTTGGTTAGCGGGGCTTGGGTACAATGAGCAGTTCTTC. It yields the protein CASSWLAGLGYNEQFF.

V is TRBV6-1 and J is TRBJ2-2; 7 nucleotides agree with TRBD1. V dropped 6 bases and J dropped 5; count of bases not matched to a gene: 9. This CDR3 contains 15 residues. Germline CDR1 is MNHNS and CDR2 is SASEGT. This chain's CDR3 is CASSKGQLGTGELFF. The CDR3 nucleotides are TGTGCCAGCAGCAAGGGACAGCTCGGGACCGGGGAGCTGTTTTTT.

In this sample, this clonotype turned up a few times. The chain employs TRBV20-1 and TRBJ1-1, with D hard to call. Trimming took off 1 base at V and 9 bases at J, with 9 bases between the two ends. This CDR3 is 11 amino acids long. In germline, CDR1 is DFQATT, CDR2 SNEGSKA (reference sequence). The CDR3 loop reads CSARVRQKAFF. The CDR3 DNA is TGCAGTGCTAGAGTTCGTCAGAAAGCTTTCTTT.

The chain carries TRBV30 and TRBJ2-7; D remains ambiguous. V shed 3 bases and J shed 5 bases, with 14 bases lying between them. Germline values: CDR1 GTSNPN, CDR2 SVGIG (reference sequence). CDR3 length: 13 residues. CDR3 loop: CAWRDLGIDEQYF. CDR3 coding DNA: TGTGCCTGGAGAGACTTGGGGATTGACGAGCAGTACTTC.

This clonotype has just a few counts. The chain uses TRBV7-2 and TRBJ1-1, with no clear D. Germline CDR1 and CDR2: SGHTA and FQGNSA. The length of the CDR3 is 13 residues. V gave up 2 bases and J gave up 5 bases, with 9 bases separating them. The CDR3: CASSLLRGTEAFF. The DNA of the CDR3 is TGTGCCAGCAGCTTATTAAGAGGGACTGAAGCTTTCTTT.

This clonotype was seen a handful of times. V is TRBV7-8 and J is TRBJ1-6, with D unclear. The CDR3 spans 15 residues. V was clipped by 5 bases and J by 7 bases, with 15 bases between them. From germline, CDR1 is SGHVS and CDR2 FQNEAQ. This CDR3 is CASSDQPTGNSPLHF. DNA of the CDR3: TGTGCCAGCAGCGACCAACCGACGGGAAATTCACCCCTCCACTTT.

The chain is built from TRBV30 and TRBJ2-1; D is unclear. Trimming took 0 bases from V and 3 from J, leaving 9 bases between them. CDR3 length equals 14 residues. The germline V gene encodes CDR1 GTSNPN and CDR2 SVGIG (reference sequence). This CDR3 is CAWSVKGSYNEQFF. CDR3 DNA: TGTGCCTGGAGTGTAAAGGGCAGCTACAATGAGCAGTTCTTC.

The V and J genes are TRBV10-3 and TRBJ1-3; no clear D gene. CDR1 and CDR2 (germline): ENHRY, SYGVKD. Trimming shortened V by 4 bases and J by 4 bases, and 11 bases separated the two germline ends. This CDR3 region has 14 residues. CDR3 DNA: TGTGCCATCAGTGTACACGCCTCCGGAAACACCATATATTTT. Translation: CAISVHASGNTIYF.

The V and J genes are TRBV7-2 and TRBJ1-1; D call uncertain. Trimming shortened V by 2 bases and J by 5 bases, and 9 bases separated the two germline ends. Germline V gene sequence: CDR1 SGHTA, CDR2 FQGNSA. The CDR3 has 13 residues. In DNA, the CDR3 is TGTGCCAGCAGCTTATTGATCGCAACTGAAGCTTTCTTT. Amino acid sequence: CASSLLIATEAFF.

CDR3 loop: CASSAGTSYYEQYF. In nucleotides, the CDR3 is TGTGCCAGCAGCGCCGGGACTTCCTACTACGAGCAGTACTTC. V usage is TRBV6-1 and J usage is TRBJ2-7; D is perhaps TRBD2 (6 bases). Germline V gives CDR1 MNHNS, CDR2 SASEGT. V was clipped by 6 bases and J by 3 bases, with 15 bases between them. The CDR3 length is 14 residues.

Remarks on this clonotype: One end of the junction does not line up with germline, which may come from a read error. This sequence joins TRBV10-2 and TRBJ1-5, with a weak D call TRBD1 (6 bases). Per germline, CDR1 WSHSY and CDR2 SAAADI. The CDR3 extends over 15 amino acids. CDR3 region: CASRPDRSGNQPQHF. DNA for the CDR3: TGTGCCAGCAGGCCAGACAGGTCGGGCAATCAGCCCCAGCATTTT.

The chain joins TRBV11-3 to TRBJ2-7; D unclear. CDR1 is SGHNT, CDR2 YENEEA, per germline. The CDR3 covers 15 residues. Trimming shortened V by 1 base and J by 0 bases, and 10 bases separated the two germline ends. The chain's CDR3 is CASSLVALSSYEQYF. CDR3 sequence (DNA): TGTGCCAGCAGCTTAGTAGCACTCAGCTCCTACGAGCAGTACTTC.

The chain employs TRBV7-9 and TRBJ1-1; unclear D gene. Germline CDR1 is SEHNR and CDR2 is FQNEAQ (reference sequence). The CDR3 covers 13 residues. V shed 5 bases and J shed 0 bases, with 7 bases lying between them. The CDR3 DNA reads TGTGCCAGCAGCCTGACGGTGAACACTGAAGCTTTCTTT. Its translation is CASSLTVNTEAFF.

This sequence joins TRBV12-3 or TRBV12-4 and TRBJ1-6; D remains unclear. There are 12 residues in the CDR3. The germline V and J ends were trimmed by 1 base and 10 bases, with 5 bases remaining between them. The CDR3, as DNA: TGTGCCAGCAGTTTAGGGCCCTCACCCCTCCACTTT. It translates to CASSLGPSPLHF.

The gene calls are TRBV2 and TRBJ2-3, with 10 bases lining up with TRBD1. V lost 6 bases and J lost 1; bases outside the gene matches: 7. The CDR3 totals 16 residues. Per germline, CDR1 SNHLY and CDR2 FYNNEI. CDR3 in DNA: TGTGCCAGCAGGGGGGGGACAGGGGAGGGCACAGATACGCAGTATTTT. Protein product: CASRGGTGEGTDTQYF.

The chain recombines TRBV12-3 or TRBV12-4 with TRBJ1-2; possible D gene TRBD1, 5 bases. The CDR3 consists of 15 residues. The V end was cut by 2 bases, the J end by 4 bases, with 14 bases between. CDR3 in amino acids: CASSLQEGTGYGYTF. As DNA, the CDR3 is TGTGCCAGCAGTTTACAAGAGGGAACAGGCTATGGCTACACCTTC.

The V and J genes are TRBV20-1 and TRBJ2-3; D might be TRBD2 (7 bases). The CDR3 is made up of 13 amino acids. Trimming left V 3 bases short and J 5 bases short, with 12 bases between. Germline CDR1 reads DFQATT; CDR2 reads SNEGSKA (reference sequence). The chain's CDR3 is CSASGGQGDTQYF. The CDR3 coding sequence is TGCAGTGCTAGCGGGGGGCAAGGAGATACGCAGTATTTT.

V is TRBV7-9 and J is TRBJ1-2, with D maybe TRBD1 (6 bases). The ends were cut back, 6 bases at V and 6 bases at J, with 20 bases in the middle. This CDR3 is built from 15 residues. CDR1 and CDR2 from the germline V gene are SEHNR and FQNEAQ (reference sequence). This CDR3 reads CASSRPGDSFDGYTF. The DNA for the CDR3 is TGTGCCAGCAGTCGGCCAGGGGACTCTTTTGATGGCTACACCTTC.

The V and J genes are TRBV2 and TRBJ1-2; D ambiguous. This CDR3 comprises 13 residues. Germline V CDR1 and CDR2: SNHLY, FYNNEI. V lost 11 bases to trimming and J lost 2 bases, with 15 bases between them. The DNA for the CDR3 is TGTGCCTCCACGAGGGAATTAAACTATGGCTACACCTTC. It encodes CASTRELNYGYTF.

V and J are TRBV11-2 and TRBJ2-7, with D uncertain. From germline, CDR1 is SGHAT and CDR2 FQNNGV. CDR3 length: 13 amino acids. The germline V and J ends were trimmed by 1 base and 5 bases, with 9 bases remaining between them. CDR3 in amino acids: CASSLAGPDEQYF. The CDR3 bases are TGTGCCAGCAGCTTAGCTGGGCCGGACGAGCAGTACTTC.

The chain combines TRBV5-4 with TRBJ1-2, with D uncertain. The CDR3 consists of 15 residues. Per germline, CDR1 SGHNT and CDR2 YYREEE (reference sequence). V shed 7 bases and J shed 3 bases, with 19 bases lying between them. CDR3 amino acids: CASRWGVEVDYGYTF. The CDR3 nucleotides read TGTGCCAGCCGGTGGGGTGTAGAGGTGGACTATGGCTACACCTTC.

This rearrangement joins TRBV2 to TRBJ2-6; D possibly corresponds to TRBD1 (6 bases). Germline values: CDR1 SNHLY, CDR2 FYNNEI. This CDR3 has 17 residues. The ends were cut back, 2 bases at V and 3 bases at J, with 14 bases in the middle. Here the CDR3 reads CASSEYPQGFGANVLTF. For the CDR3, the DNA is TGTGCCAGCAGTGAATATCCCCAGGGGTTTGGGGCCAACGTCCTGACTTTC.